Sequencing of this T cell receptor (beta chain) was carried out in a study of early stage breast cancer tumors. At the level of the study: Eight ER+/PR+/HER2- tumors were invasive ductal; a few were invasive lobular.

Remarks on this clone: Its antigen is unknown.

Sequencing was performed with immunoSEQ multiplex PCR; in TCRdb, only in-frame clones are kept and a portion is missing. The sample holds 8,500 to 10,000 clones, under 80% seen once. Overall study findings and caveats: Most shared enriched TCRB sequences were commonly generated ones.

The CDR3 runs to 17 residues. With 0 bases removed from V and 0 bases from J, the gap between germline ends came to 13 bases. In germline, CDR1 is SGHTA, CDR2 FQGNSA. The source material was normal breast tissue next to the tumor. This receptor was taken from a person aged 40 to 49 with breast cancer. The genes are TRBV7-2 and TRBJ2-3, with D possibly being TRBD2 (7 bases). DNA for the CDR3: TGTGCCAGCAGCTTAGCGGGGGCGGGAGCTAGCACAGATACGCAGTATTTT. Amino acid sequence: CASSLAGAGASTDTQYF.